Shown below are 23 T cell receptor beta chains from a single sample sequenced in a study of identical twins. TCRdb processed the 5' RACE reads anew with MiXCR; each CDR3 protein has one entry. This table holds hundreds of thousands of distinct CDR3 sequences, roughly 8.6% found once. These data were also reused for a study on yellow fever vaccine responses in identical twins.

The material sequenced was memory (CD45RO+) T cells sorted from blood. The source is a young woman in good health.

This clonotype appeared many times. This chain links TRBV7-9 with TRBJ2-1, with unresolved D. This CDR3 region has 11 residues. Per the germline V gene, CDR1 is SEHNR and CDR2 is FQNEAQ (reference sequence). Trimming shortened V by 5 bases and J by 7 bases, and 6 bases separated the two germline ends. As DNA, the CDR3 is TGTGCCAGCAGCACCACAAATGAGCAGTTCTTC. Translating gives CASSTTNEQFF.

This clonotype was seen a few times. Written as DNA, the CDR3 is TGTGCCAGCAGTGGTTACTTGTGGGGCACAGATACGCAGTATTTT. Its protein product is CASSGYLWGTDTQYF. V usage is TRBV6-1 and J usage is TRBJ2-3, with D unclear. Trimming took 4 bases from V and 1 from J, leaving 12 bases between them. The CDR3 spans 15 residues. The V gene's germline CDR1 is MNHNS and CDR2 SASEGT.

This clonotype was found a few times. The rearrangement uses TRBV28 and TRBJ2-2; the D gene could be TRBD1 or TRBD2 (5 bases each). Trimming shortened V by 5 bases and J by 6 bases, and 10 bases separated the two germline ends. This CDR3 contains 13 residues. Germline V CDR1 and CDR2: MDHEN, SYDVKM. The CDR3: CASSGGIAGELFF. The CDR3 region has the DNA TGTGCCAGCAGTGGGGGTATAGCCGGGGAGCTGTTTTTT. Using reference TRBV28 and TRBJ2-2 for the parts outside the CDR3, the full variable domain is DVKVTQSSRYLVKRTGEKVFLECVQDMDHENMFWYRQDPGLGLRLIYFSYDVKMKEKGDIPEGYSVSREKKERFSLILESASTNQTSMYLCASSGGIAGELFFGEGSRLTVL.

This clonotype was seen many times. The chain employs TRBV7-8 and TRBJ2-1; D may be TRBD1 (5 bases). Germline lookup yields CDR1 SGHVS and CDR2 FQNEAQ. The CDR3 is made up of 14 amino acids. Trimming took 5 bases from V and 3 from J, leaving 11 bases between them. As DNA, the CDR3 is TGTGCCAGCAGCCACCTTCAGGGCTACAATGAGCAGTTCTTC. This gives the protein CASSHLQGYNEQFF. Full variable domain (outside the CDR3, taken from reference TRBV7-8 and TRBJ2-1): GAGVSQSPRYKVAKRGQDVALRCDPISGHVSLFWYQQALGQGPEFLTYFQNEAQLDKSGLPSDRFFAERPEGSVSTLKIQRTQQEDSAVYLCASSHLQGYNEQFFGPGTRLTVL.

This clonotype was found a few times. This sequence joins TRBV18 and TRBJ2-5; D is unresolved. The CDR3 contains 13 residues. V was clipped by 3 bases and J by 1 base, with 6 bases between them. From germline, CDR1 is KGHSH and CDR2 LQKENI. CDR3 nucleotide sequence: TGTGCCAGCTCACCTTTATCCCAAGAGACCCAGTACTTC. Its protein product is CASSPLSQETQYF.

The V call is TRBV5-1, the J call TRBJ1-1; 7 bases match TRBD1. The V gene's germline CDR1 is SGHRS and CDR2 YFSETQ. V lost 4 bases to trimming and J lost 7 bases; unmatched junction nucleotides: 7. This CDR3 comprises 13 residues. The DNA of the CDR3 is TGCGCCAGCAGCATGACCGGGACAGTTGAAGCTTTCTTT. Translated: CASSMTGTVEAFF.

The chain couples TRBV20-1 to TRBJ2-3; D gene unclear. This CDR3 contains 12 residues. Germline values: CDR1 DFQATT, CDR2 SNEGSKA (reference sequence). The V end was cut by 5 bases, the J end by 4 bases, with 10 bases between. In nucleotides, the CDR3 is TGCAGTGCTCTCAGGTTGCCAGATACGCAGTATTTT. It is translated as CSALRLPDTQYF.

The chain couples TRBV12-3 or TRBV12-4 to TRBJ1-6; D uncertain. Between the trimmed V and J ends, which lost 2 bases and 10 bases, there was a span of 9 bases. CDR3 size: 13 residues. For the CDR3, the DNA is TGTGCCAGCAGTTTACGTAGGGAATCACCCCTCCACTTT. It codes for CASSLRRESPLHF.

This sequence joins TRBV12-3 or TRBV12-4 and TRBJ1-4; TRBD1 matches 7 bases. The CDR3 is made up of 14 amino acids. With 7 bases clipped from V and 3 bases from J, the junction kept 5 bases outside the gene matches. The CDR3 is CASKTGQSNEKLFF. In DNA form, the CDR3 reads TGTGCCAGCAAAACGGGACAGTCTAATGAAAAACTGTTTTTT.

The chain carries TRBV19 and TRBJ2-6; 7 bases are shared with TRBD2. CDR1 and CDR2 from the germline V gene are LNHDA and SQIVND (reference sequence). The CDR3 loop spans 17 amino acids. Trimming cost V 5 bases and J 2 bases; bases outside gene matches: 9. The DNA of the CDR3 is TGTGCCAGTAGTCGGGGGAGGGCCTTTACTGGGGCCAACGTCCTGACTTTC. It is translated as CASSRGRAFTGANVLTF. The full variable domain, its missing parts supplied by reference TRBV19 and TRBJ2-6, is DGGITQSPKYLFRKEGQNVTLSCEQNLNHDAMYWYRQDPGQGLRLIYYSQIVNDFQKGDIAEGYSVSREKKESFPLTVTSAQKNPTAFYLCASSRGRAFTGANVLTFGAGSRLTVL.

The chain couples TRBV18 to TRBJ1-4, with D hard to call. Germline V lookup: CDR1 KGHSH, CDR2 LQKENI. Trimming took 2 bases from V and 8 from J, leaving 15 bases between them. CDR3 length: 15 amino acids. DNA of the CDR3: TGTGCCAGCTCACCATCGGGAGTTACTGGGGAAAAACTGTTTTTT. Translation gives CASSPSGVTGEKLFF.

The chain employs TRBV4-2 and TRBJ1-1; D is uncertain. The CDR3 length is 14 residues. V shed 8 bases and J shed 8 bases, with 21 bases lying between them. The germline V gene has CDR1 LGHNA and CDR2 YNFKEQ. The CDR3 loop is CASGPGLLCTEAFF. The CDR3 DNA sequence: TGTGCCAGCGGCCCCGGGCTCCTCTGCACGGAAGCTTTCTTT.

This clonotype has ten or more counts. This rearrangement joins TRBV28 to TRBJ2-7; D is unclear. With 1 base removed from V and 6 bases from J, the gap between germline ends came to 16 bases. Germline loops: CDR1 MDHEN, CDR2 SYDVKM. This CDR3 is built from 15 residues. The CDR3 protein is CASSLSLVGPSEQYF. CDR3 DNA: TGTGCCAGCAGTTTATCTCTCGTAGGGCCATCCGAGCAGTACTTC.

This clonotype was detected ten times or more. The chain carries TRBV4-1 and TRBJ1-1; D is unclear. V shed 3 bases and J shed 2 bases, with 16 bases lying between them. Per germline, CDR1 MGHRA and CDR2 YSYEKL. The CDR3 covers 16 residues. This chain's CDR3 is CASSHQKWVGNTEAFF. The CDR3 nucleotides read TGCGCCAGCAGCCATCAAAAGTGGGTCGGAAACACTGAAGCTTTCTTT.

This clonotype was counted a few times. This chain joins TRBV20-1 and TRBJ1-1, with a weak D call TRBD1 (5 bases). The V and J ends lost 1 base and 2 bases respectively, with 14 bases between them. The length of the CDR3 is 15 residues. Germline V gives CDR1 DFQATT, CDR2 SNEGSKA (reference sequence). In DNA, the CDR3 is TGCAGTGCTAGAGGTGGGGGTCATCCCAACACTGAAGCTTTCTTT. Translation gives CSARGGGHPNTEAFF.

This clonotype has only a few counts. The genes are TRBV18 and TRBJ2-1, with a possible D match to TRBD2 (5 bases). Trimming pared 6 bases from V and 0 bases from J, leaving 21 bases between. This CDR3 spans 18 amino acids. The germline CDR1 and CDR2 sequences are KGHSH and LQKENI. The CDR3 DNA sequence: TGTGCCAGCTCTCGTGGGTTTAGCGATAAAAGCTCCTACAATGAGCAGTTCTTC. Its translation is CASSRGFSDKSSYNEQFF.

The chain links TRBV2 to TRBJ2-1; 9 bases align to TRBD2. This CDR3 is 14 amino acids long. Germline CDR1 reads SNHLY; CDR2 reads FYNNEI. The J segment lost 9 bases and the V segment lost 4 bases, leaving 7 bases of the junction unmatched. CDR3 coding DNA: TGTGCCAGCAGTGCCGGCGGGGGGGTGGTTGAGCAGTTCTTC. It yields the protein CASSAGGGVVEQFF. The full variable domain, rest sourced from reference TRBV2 and TRBJ2-1, is EPEVTQTPSHQVTQMGQEVILRCVPISNHLYFYWYRQILGQKVEFLVSFYNNEISEKSEIFDDQFSVERPDGSNFTLKIRSTKLEDSAMYFCASSAGGGVVEQFFGPGTRLTVL.

The gene calls are TRBV20-1 and TRBJ2-1; D gene ambiguous. V lost 5 bases and J lost 7, with 9 bases in between. The CDR3 contains 11 residues. CDR1 is DFQATT, CDR2 SNEGSKA, per germline (reference sequence). DNA for the CDR3: TGCAGTGCTGATATAAGGAATGAGCAGTTCTTC. This codes for CSADIRNEQFF.

This clonotype was observed at least ten times. CDR3 sequence: CASSLMLAKTQYF. The CDR3 nucleotides are TGTGCCAGCAGCTTAATGCTAGCAAAGACCCAGTACTTC. J is TRBJ2-5 and V is TRBV7-2, with a tentative D call TRBD2 (5 bases). This CDR3 has 13 residues. V lost 2 bases, J lost 6 bases, and 10 bases lay in between. The germline V gene has CDR1 SGHTA and CDR2 FQGNSA.

This clonotype was counted a few times. CDR3 in DNA: TGCAGTGCCCCCTGGCGGGCGAGCACAGATACGCAGTATTTT. Amino acid sequence: CSAPWRASTDTQYF. The gene calls are TRBV20-1 and TRBJ2-3, with D perhaps TRBD2 (5 bases). Per germline, CDR1 DFQATT and CDR2 SNEGSKA (reference sequence). V lost 6 bases, J lost 0 bases, and 13 bases lay in between. The length of the CDR3 is 14 residues.

Ten or more counts support this clonotype. The rearrangement links TRBV20-1 to TRBJ2-7, with D unclear. Germline V gives CDR1 DFQATT, CDR2 SNEGSKA (reference sequence). V lost 5 bases and J 2 bases, leaving 10 bases between the germline ends. There are 12 residues in the CDR3. The DNA for the CDR3 is TGCAGTGCTCAACGAGGAGCCTACGAGCAGTACTTC. As protein: CSAQRGAYEQYF.

There are a few counts of this clonotype. The chain couples TRBV4-1 to TRBJ1-2, with D possibly being TRBD1 (5 bases). The CDR3 spans 13 residues. Trimming pared 1 base from V and 4 bases from J, leaving 7 bases between. Germline assignment: CDR1 MGHRA and CDR2 YSYEKL. The CDR3 sequence is CASSQAGSYGYTF. The CDR3 DNA reads TGCGCCAGCAGCCAAGCAGGGTCCTATGGCTACACCTTC.

This clonotype was detected a few times. This chain uses TRBV7-9 with TRBJ2-3; TRBD2 matches at 13 bases. CDR3 size: 16 residues. From germline, CDR1 is SEHNR and CDR2 FQNEAQ (reference sequence). The J segment lost 6 bases and the V segment lost 5 bases, leaving 8 bases of the junction unmatched. DNA for the CDR3: TGTGCCAGCAGCCCGGGACTAGCGGGACTTGCGGATACGCAGTATTTT. Translation gives CASSPGLAGLADTQYF.